This T cell receptor (beta chain) was sequenced for a study of metastatic and nonmetastatic thyroid tumors. Study summary: The comparison covered peripheral blood and tumor or nodule tissue in malignant and benign thyroid patients. The study's findings and limits: TCR beta diversity was reportedly significantly higher in malignant thyroid tumors than benign nodules, in blood and tumor.

The CDR3 extends over 17 amino acids. V lost 5 bases, J lost 5 bases, and 24 bases lay in between. Germline assignment: CDR1 SGHAT and CDR2 FQNNGV. Every patient underwent thyroid surgery untreated. Source study methods: Variation in CDR3 across clinicopathological groups served as the basis for constructing a distant-metastasis classifier in papillary thyroid cancer. TCRdb reanalyzed the PCR reads via MiXCR. The V and J calls and clone size come from TCRdb's table, not from the authors' own analysis. The sample consists of some 8,400 clones, approximately 30% of them appearing once. A note on this clone: Its antigen remains unknown.

The clonotype originates from a male donor with papillary thyroid cancer or a benign thyroid nodule (not recorded which). Some clones in this sample may be carry-over from other donors' samples. Sequencing was carried out using tumor tissue. The V and J genes are TRBV11-2 and TRBJ1-1; possibly TRBD1 for D (6 bases). The CDR3 sequence: CASSPSYRERGKTEAFF. CDR3 DNA: TGTGCCAGCAGCCCTAGTTACAGGGAGCGGGGAAAAACTGAAGCTTTCTTT.